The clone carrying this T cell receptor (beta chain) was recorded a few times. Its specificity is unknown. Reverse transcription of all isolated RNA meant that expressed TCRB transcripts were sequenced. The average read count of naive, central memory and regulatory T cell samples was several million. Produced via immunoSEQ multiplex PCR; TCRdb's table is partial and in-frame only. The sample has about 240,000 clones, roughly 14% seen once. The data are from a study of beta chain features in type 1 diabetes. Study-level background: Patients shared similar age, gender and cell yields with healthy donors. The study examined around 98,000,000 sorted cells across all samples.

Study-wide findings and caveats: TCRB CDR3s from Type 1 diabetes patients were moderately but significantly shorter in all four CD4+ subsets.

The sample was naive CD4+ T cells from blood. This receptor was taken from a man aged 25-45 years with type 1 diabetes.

CDR3 sequence reads: CASSPGQGDTGELFF. Written as DNA, the CDR3 is TGTGCCAGCTCACCGGGACAGGGAGACACCGGGGAGCTGTTTTTT. The chain carries TRBV18 and TRBJ2-2; 9 positions match TRBD1. This CDR3 region has 15 residues. J was trimmed by 3 bases and V by 3 bases; bases with no gene match: 2. The V gene's germline CDR1 is KGHSH and CDR2 LQKENI.